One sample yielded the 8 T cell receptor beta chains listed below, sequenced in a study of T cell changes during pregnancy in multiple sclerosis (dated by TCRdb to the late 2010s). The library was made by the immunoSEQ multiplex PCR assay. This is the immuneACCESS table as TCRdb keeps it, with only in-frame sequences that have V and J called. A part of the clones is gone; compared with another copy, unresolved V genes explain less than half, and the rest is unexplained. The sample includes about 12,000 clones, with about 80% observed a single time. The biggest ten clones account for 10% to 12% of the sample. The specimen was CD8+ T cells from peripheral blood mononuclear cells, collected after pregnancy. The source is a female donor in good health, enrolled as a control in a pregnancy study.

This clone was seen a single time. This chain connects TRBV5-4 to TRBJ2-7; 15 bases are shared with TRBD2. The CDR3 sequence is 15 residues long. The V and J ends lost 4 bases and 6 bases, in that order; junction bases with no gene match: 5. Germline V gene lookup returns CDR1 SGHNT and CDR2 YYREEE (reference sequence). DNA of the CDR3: TGTGCCAGCAGCCCTGGACTAGCGGGGGGGCCCGAGCAGTACTTC. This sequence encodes CASSPGLAGGPEQYF.

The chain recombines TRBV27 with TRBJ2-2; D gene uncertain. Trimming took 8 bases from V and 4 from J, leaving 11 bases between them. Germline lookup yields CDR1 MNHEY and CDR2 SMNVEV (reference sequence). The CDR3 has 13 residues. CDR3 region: CASWPHGTGELFF. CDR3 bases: TGTGCCAGCTGGCCCCATGGCACCGGGGAGCTGTTTTTT.

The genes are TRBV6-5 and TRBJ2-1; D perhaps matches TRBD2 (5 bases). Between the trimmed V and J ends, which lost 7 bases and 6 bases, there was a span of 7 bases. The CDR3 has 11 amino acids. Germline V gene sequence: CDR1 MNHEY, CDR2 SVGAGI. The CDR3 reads CASIGSNEQFF. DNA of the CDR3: TGTGCCAGCATAGGGAGCAATGAGCAGTTCTTC.

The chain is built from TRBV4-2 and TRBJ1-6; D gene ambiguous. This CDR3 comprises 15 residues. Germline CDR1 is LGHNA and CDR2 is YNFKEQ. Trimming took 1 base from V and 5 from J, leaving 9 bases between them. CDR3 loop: CASSQVLSDNSPLHF. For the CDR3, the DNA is TGTGCCAGCAGCCAAGTCTTGAGTGATAATTCACCCCTCCACTTT.

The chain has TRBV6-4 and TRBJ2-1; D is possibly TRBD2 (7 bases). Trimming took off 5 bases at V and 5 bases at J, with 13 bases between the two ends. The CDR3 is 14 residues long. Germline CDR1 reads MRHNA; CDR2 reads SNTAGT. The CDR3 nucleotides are TGTGCCAGCAGTAGCGGGGACAATAACAATGAGCAGTTCTTC. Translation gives CASSSGDNNNEQFF.

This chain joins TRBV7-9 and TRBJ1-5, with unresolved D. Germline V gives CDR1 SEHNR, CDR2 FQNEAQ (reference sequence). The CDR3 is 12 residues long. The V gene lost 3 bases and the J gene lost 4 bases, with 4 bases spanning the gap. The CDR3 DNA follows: TGTGCCAGCAGCTTTCGGAATCAGCCCCAGCATTTT. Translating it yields CASSFRNQPQHF.

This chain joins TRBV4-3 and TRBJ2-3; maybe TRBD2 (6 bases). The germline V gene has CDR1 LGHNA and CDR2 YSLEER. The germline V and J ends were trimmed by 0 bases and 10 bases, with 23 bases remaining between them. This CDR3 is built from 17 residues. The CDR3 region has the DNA TGCGCCAGCAGCCAAGAGGAGGGTGCGGGTTGGGGTCAGGCGCAGTATTTT. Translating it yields CASSQEEGAGWGQAQYF.

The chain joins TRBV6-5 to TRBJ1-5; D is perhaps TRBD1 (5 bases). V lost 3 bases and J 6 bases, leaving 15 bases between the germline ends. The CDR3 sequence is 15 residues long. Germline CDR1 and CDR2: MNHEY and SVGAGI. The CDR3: CASSYRRGVSQPQHF. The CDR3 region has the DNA TGTGCCAGCAGTTATCGACGGGGGGTGAGTCAGCCCCAGCATTTT.